The rows below give T cell receptor beta chains drawn from one sample of a study of blood T cell repertoires in COVID-19. The data were produced by immunoSEQ multiplex PCR, yet TCRdb's version contains in-frame clones alone and is incomplete. The table records around 200,000 clones, approximately 81% of them present only once. The sequenced sample was peripheral blood. The receptors derive from an elderly woman with acute or convalescent COVID-19. CDR3s include the opening cysteine and the closing phenylalanine or tryptophan. Fields, in order: J gene, clone size, V gene, D gene, CDR3 DNA, CDR3 protein. A D gene is named only where the DNA matches it firmly. Rows give clone size only sometimes, using once, few, many, or a class for an expanded clone.

j_gene: TRBJ1-1; abundance: .; v_gene: TRBV12-3/TRBV12-4; d_gene: TRBD1; CDR3nt: TGTGCCAGCAGTTTCGGGACAGCTTCTGCAGCTTTCTTT; CDR3aa: CASSFGTASAAFF
j_gene: TRBJ2-3; abundance: .; v_gene: TRBV7-2; d_gene: TRBD2; CDR3nt: TGTGCCAGCAGCTTAGAGGGACTAGCGGGAGGGCGCAATACGCAGTATTTT; CDR3aa: CASSLEGLAGGRNTQYF
j_gene: TRBJ2-5; abundance: .; v_gene: TRBV9; d_gene: TRBD1; CDR3nt: TGTGCCAGCAGCCCCCGGACAGGGGGCGCAGAGACCCAGTACTTC; CDR3aa: CASSPRTGGAETQYF
j_gene: TRBJ1-1; abundance: .; v_gene: TRBV18; d_gene: .; CDR3nt: TGTGCCAGCTCAAGCACGGGGGGCACTGAAGCTTTCTTT; CDR3aa: CASSSTGGTEAFF
j_gene: TRBJ1-2; abundance: .; v_gene: TRBV4-3; d_gene: .; CDR3nt: TGCGCCAGCAGCGTTGGACAGTCACACTATGGCTACACCTTC; CDR3aa: CASSVGQSHYGYTF
j_gene: TRBJ2-5; abundance: .; v_gene: TRBV3-1/TRBV3-2; d_gene: TRBD1; CDR3nt: TGTGCCAGCAGCAAACCATGGGGCACAGGGGGGACCCAGTACTTC; CDR3aa: CASSKPWGTGGTQYF
j_gene: TRBJ2-1; abundance: .; v_gene: TRBV5-1; d_gene: TRBD2; CDR3nt: TGCGCCAGCACCCAGACGTTAGCGGGAGGTTTACGCGAGCAGTTCTTC; CDR3aa: CASTQTLAGGLREQFF
j_gene: TRBJ2-1; abundance: .; v_gene: TRBV19; d_gene: .; CDR3nt: TGTGCCAGTAGTCGACCTCGGGTGGATGAGCAGTTCTTC; CDR3aa: CASSRPRVDEQFF
j_gene: TRBJ2-5; abundance: .; v_gene: TRBV15; d_gene: .; CDR3nt: TGTGCCACCAGCAGAGATTGGGAGGTAGAGACCCAGTACTTC; CDR3aa: CATSRDWEVETQYF
j_gene: TRBJ1-5; abundance: .; v_gene: TRBV2; d_gene: .; CDR3nt: TGTGCCAGCAGTGACACTATACCTAATCAGCCCCAGCATTTT; CDR3aa: CASSDTIPNQPQHF
j_gene: TRBJ1-1; abundance: .; v_gene: TRBV11-1; d_gene: .; CDR3nt: TGTGCCAGCAGCTTAGAACCAGGGTCGGTGAACACTGAAGCTTTCTTT; CDR3aa: CASSLEPGSVNTEAFF
j_gene: TRBJ2-1; abundance: .; v_gene: TRBV5-1; d_gene: .; CDR3nt: TGCGCCAGCAGTCTTCAGGGAGGTGAGCAGTTCTTC; CDR3aa: CASSLQGGEQFF
j_gene: TRBJ1-2; abundance: .; v_gene: TRBV2; d_gene: .; CDR3nt: TGTGCCAGCAGTGAAATAATTCGAGTTGGCTATGGCTACACCTTC; CDR3aa: CASSEIIRVGYGYTF
j_gene: TRBJ1-2; abundance: .; v_gene: TRBV2; d_gene: .; CDR3nt: TGTGCCAGCTTTGACACTAACTATGGCTACACCTTC; CDR3aa: CASFDTNYGYTF
j_gene: TRBJ2-3; abundance: .; v_gene: TRBV7-9; d_gene: TRBD2; CDR3nt: TGTGCCAGCAGCCCAGGGACTAGCGGGGATACGCAGTATTTT; CDR3aa: CASSPGTSGDTQYF
j_gene: TRBJ1-6; abundance: .; v_gene: TRBV2; d_gene: TRBD1; CDR3nt: TGTGCCAGCAGTGTACCCAGGGGGGAGGCTTCACCCCTCCACTTT; CDR3aa: CASSVPRGEASPLHF
j_gene: TRBJ1-2; abundance: .; v_gene: TRBV4-3; d_gene: .; CDR3nt: TGCGCCAGCAGCCTCGCTGACGGGACAAGCGGCTACACCTTC; CDR3aa: CASSLADGTSGYTF
j_gene: TRBJ2-2; abundance: .; v_gene: TRBV4-3; d_gene: .; CDR3nt: TGCGCCAGCAGCCCAAGAGCGGCGAGGGCCAACACCGGGGAGCTGTTTTTT; CDR3aa: CASSPRAARANTGELFF
j_gene: TRBJ2-7; abundance: .; v_gene: TRBV5-1; d_gene: TRBD1; CDR3nt: TGCGCCAGCAGCCCGGTAGTTGGCAGGGGGACCTACGAGCAGTACTTC; CDR3aa: CASSPVVGRGTYEQYF
j_gene: TRBJ2-1; abundance: .; v_gene: TRBV7-9; d_gene: TRBD2; CDR3nt: TGTGCCAGCAGCCGCGGGGGGACCCAATACAATGAGCAGTTCTTC; CDR3aa: CASSRGGTQYNEQFF
j_gene: TRBJ2-7; abundance: .; v_gene: TRBV6-5; d_gene: TRBD1; CDR3nt: TGTGCCAGCAGTTACTCGTACAGGGGGTCGGACGAGCAGTACTTC; CDR3aa: CASSYSYRGSDEQYF
j_gene: TRBJ1-3; abundance: .; v_gene: TRBV2; d_gene: .; CDR3nt: TGTGCCAGCAGGAGGGAACCGAACACCATATATTTT; CDR3aa: CASRREPNTIYF
j_gene: TRBJ1-1; abundance: .; v_gene: TRBV12-3/TRBV12-4; d_gene: .; CDR3nt: TGTGCCAGCGGAGGGGTACGGGACACTGAAGCTTTCTTT; CDR3aa: CASGGVRDTEAFF
j_gene: TRBJ2-7; abundance: .; v_gene: TRBV2; d_gene: .; CDR3nt: TGTGCCAGCAGTGAAAAGGGGTTTTACGAGCAGTACTTC; CDR3aa: CASSEKGFYEQYF
j_gene: TRBJ2-7; abundance: .; v_gene: TRBV28; d_gene: TRBD1; CDR3nt: TGTGCCAGCAGTTTACCCGGGACAGGGAAGGGCGAGCAGTACTTC; CDR3aa: CASSLPGTGKGEQYF
j_gene: TRBJ1-4; abundance: .; v_gene: TRBV5-4; d_gene: .; CDR3nt: TGTGCCAGCAGCTTGGTGGGGGGGGGAAGTAATGAAAAACTGTTTTTT; CDR3aa: CASSLVGGGSNEKLFF
j_gene: TRBJ2-1; abundance: .; v_gene: TRBV7-2; d_gene: .; CDR3nt: TGTGCCAGCAGCCCAAACAGTGGACTACAAATTCCCTCCTACAATGAGCAGTTCTTC; CDR3aa: CASSPNSGLQIPSYNEQFF
j_gene: TRBJ1-3; abundance: .; v_gene: TRBV3-1/TRBV3-2; d_gene: .; CDR3nt: TGTGCCAGCAGCCAAATGGCGGTCTCTGGAAACACCATATATTTT; CDR3aa: CASSQMAVSGNTIYF
j_gene: TRBJ1-5; abundance: few; v_gene: TRBV7-9; d_gene: .; CDR3nt: TGTGCCAGCAGCCCTAGCGGACCCCAGCCCCAGCATTTT; CDR3aa: CASSPSGPQPQHF
j_gene: TRBJ1-2; abundance: .; v_gene: TRBV10-3; d_gene: .; CDR3nt: TGTGCCATCAGTGACGCCGGGGATGGCTACACCTTC; CDR3aa: CAISDAGDGYTF
j_gene: TRBJ2-2; abundance: .; v_gene: TRBV7-9; d_gene: TRBD2; CDR3nt: TGTGCCAGCGGCTCCGGGACTAGCGAAGCCGGGGAGCTGTTTTTT; CDR3aa: CASGSGTSEAGELFF
j_gene: TRBJ2-7; abundance: .; v_gene: TRBV10-3; d_gene: .; CDR3nt: TGTGCCATCAGTGTCGGGGGAGGATCCTACGAGCAGTACTTC; CDR3aa: CAISVGGGSYEQYF
j_gene: TRBJ1-1; abundance: few; v_gene: TRBV5-1; d_gene: TRBD1; CDR3nt: TGCGCCAGCAGCTTGGGGACAGGGGCTGTGAGTGAAGCTTTCTTT; CDR3aa: CASSLGTGAVSEAFF
j_gene: TRBJ2-1; abundance: .; v_gene: TRBV7-8; d_gene: TRBD2; CDR3nt: TGTGCCACCGTCGGGGGGGAGGGCTCCTACAATGAGCAGTTCTTC; CDR3aa: CATVGGEGSYNEQFF
j_gene: TRBJ2-5; abundance: .; v_gene: TRBV6-2/TRBV6-3; d_gene: .; CDR3nt: TGTGCCAGCAGTAGACCCTTGGGGGGTACGAAGACCCAGTACTTC; CDR3aa: CASSRPLGGTKTQYF
j_gene: TRBJ2-3; abundance: .; v_gene: TRBV7-2; d_gene: TRBD1; CDR3nt: TGTGCCAGCAGCTTTTCGACAGGGGGCCAAGATACGCAGTATTTT; CDR3aa: CASSFSTGGQDTQYF
j_gene: TRBJ2-1; abundance: .; v_gene: TRBV28; d_gene: TRBD2; CDR3nt: TGTGCCAGCATCGCCCTGGGCGGGAGTAACTACAATGAGCAGTTCTTC; CDR3aa: CASIALGGSNYNEQFF
j_gene: TRBJ2-1; abundance: .; v_gene: TRBV6-5; d_gene: TRBD2; CDR3nt: TGTGCCAGCAGTCGTAGCGGGAGGGGATTCTATGAGCAGTTCTTC; CDR3aa: CASSRSGRGFYEQFF
j_gene: TRBJ2-1; abundance: .; v_gene: TRBV28; d_gene: TRBD2; CDR3nt: TGTGCCAGCACCTATTTGAGGATGCGGGAGGGTGGTGAGCAGTTCTTC; CDR3aa: CASTYLRMREGGEQFF
j_gene: TRBJ1-2; abundance: .; v_gene: TRBV28; d_gene: .; CDR3nt: TGTGCCAGCGGGCGCAGCTTGGCGTTGGCCTATGGCTACACCTTC; CDR3aa: CASGRSLALAYGYTF
j_gene: TRBJ2-2; abundance: .; v_gene: TRBV24-1; d_gene: .; CDR3nt: TGTGCCACCAGTGGGGGGGGCTTAGACACCGGGGAGCTGTTTTTT; CDR3aa: CATSGGGLDTGELFF
j_gene: TRBJ2-5; abundance: .; v_gene: TRBV5-1; d_gene: TRBD1; CDR3nt: TGCGCCAGCAGCTTGTGGACAGGGCGGGAGACCCAGTACTTC; CDR3aa: CASSLWTGRETQYF
j_gene: TRBJ1-2; abundance: .; v_gene: TRBV5-1; d_gene: .; CDR3nt: TGCGCCAGCACAGGGGCCGGCCTCTATGGCTACACCTTC; CDR3aa: CASTGAGLYGYTF
j_gene: TRBJ2-3; abundance: .; v_gene: TRBV11-3; d_gene: .; CDR3nt: TGTGCCAGCAGCAACCTCGGGGGACCAGATACGCAGTATTTT; CDR3aa: CASSNLGGPDTQYF
j_gene: TRBJ1-3; abundance: .; v_gene: TRBV28; d_gene: .; CDR3nt: TGTGCCACCCGACGGGTCCGGGACACTAGCTCTGGAAACACCATATATTTT; CDR3aa: CATRRVRDTSSGNTIYF
j_gene: TRBJ2-7; abundance: .; v_gene: TRBV4-1; d_gene: TRBD1; CDR3nt: TGCGCCAGCAGCCATTCACCGGGACAGGGTTACGAGCAGTACTTC; CDR3aa: CASSHSPGQGYEQYF
j_gene: TRBJ2-5; abundance: .; v_gene: TRBV7-2; d_gene: .; CDR3nt: TGTGCCAGCAGCTTAAATCACTATACGGGGGTGGGGGAGACCCAGTACTTC; CDR3aa: CASSLNHYTGVGETQYF
j_gene: TRBJ2-7; abundance: .; v_gene: TRBV5-6; d_gene: .; CDR3nt: TGTGCCAGCAGCTTGGCATCCTACGAGCAGTACTTC; CDR3aa: CASSLASYEQYF
j_gene: TRBJ1-5; abundance: .; v_gene: TRBV7-2; d_gene: .; CDR3nt: TGTGCCAGCAGCTTGAGGGATCAGCCCCAGCATTTT; CDR3aa: CASSLRDQPQHF
j_gene: TRBJ2-5; abundance: once; v_gene: TRBV12-3/TRBV12-4; d_gene: .; CDR3nt: TGTGCCAGCAGTTTAAGGGGGAGAGGGGCCCAGTACTTC; CDR3aa: CASSLRGRGAQYF
j_gene: TRBJ2-1; abundance: .; v_gene: TRBV5-4; d_gene: TRBD2; CDR3nt: TGTGCCAGCTGGAGCGGGAGTATGGGCAAAGATGAGCAGTTCTTC; CDR3aa: CASWSGSMGKDEQFF
j_gene: TRBJ2-6; abundance: .; v_gene: TRBV24-1; d_gene: TRBD1; CDR3nt: TGTGCCACCAGTGATCTGGACCCGACAGGGGACGGCTCTGGGGCCAACGTCCTGACTTTC; CDR3aa: CATSDLDPTGDGSGANVLTF
j_gene: TRBJ2-5; abundance: .; v_gene: TRBV19; d_gene: .; CDR3nt: TGTGCCAGTAGTAACGGGGATCGAGAGACCCAGTACTTC; CDR3aa: CASSNGDRETQYF
j_gene: TRBJ1-1; abundance: .; v_gene: TRBV7-8; d_gene: TRBD1; CDR3nt: TGTGCCAGCAGCTTTCCAGGGGGCAATAGCACTGAAGCTTTCTTT; CDR3aa: CASSFPGGNSTEAFF
j_gene: TRBJ1-2; abundance: .; v_gene: TRBV19; d_gene: .; CDR3nt: TGTGCCAGTAGTATCCTCGGGGAGGACTATGGCTACACCTTC; CDR3aa: CASSILGEDYGYTF
j_gene: TRBJ1-1; abundance: .; v_gene: TRBV10-3; d_gene: .; CDR3nt: TGTGCCATCAGTGAACGCAGGGACACTGAAGCTTTCTTT; CDR3aa: CAISERRDTEAFF
j_gene: TRBJ1-6; abundance: .; v_gene: TRBV3-1/TRBV3-2; d_gene: .; CDR3nt: TGTGCCAGCAGCCATTCGAGCAGGGTCTATTCACCCCTCCACTTT; CDR3aa: CASSHSSRVYSPLHF
j_gene: TRBJ2-7; abundance: .; v_gene: TRBV7-8; d_gene: TRBD2; CDR3nt: TGTGCCAGCAGCTTAGTATGGACTAGCGGGTACGAGCAGTACTTC; CDR3aa: CASSLVWTSGYEQYF
j_gene: TRBJ1-5; abundance: .; v_gene: TRBV7-3; d_gene: TRBD1; CDR3nt: TGTGCCAGCAGCAAAACAGGGGGCCTCAATCAGCCCCAGCATTTT; CDR3aa: CASSKTGGLNQPQHF